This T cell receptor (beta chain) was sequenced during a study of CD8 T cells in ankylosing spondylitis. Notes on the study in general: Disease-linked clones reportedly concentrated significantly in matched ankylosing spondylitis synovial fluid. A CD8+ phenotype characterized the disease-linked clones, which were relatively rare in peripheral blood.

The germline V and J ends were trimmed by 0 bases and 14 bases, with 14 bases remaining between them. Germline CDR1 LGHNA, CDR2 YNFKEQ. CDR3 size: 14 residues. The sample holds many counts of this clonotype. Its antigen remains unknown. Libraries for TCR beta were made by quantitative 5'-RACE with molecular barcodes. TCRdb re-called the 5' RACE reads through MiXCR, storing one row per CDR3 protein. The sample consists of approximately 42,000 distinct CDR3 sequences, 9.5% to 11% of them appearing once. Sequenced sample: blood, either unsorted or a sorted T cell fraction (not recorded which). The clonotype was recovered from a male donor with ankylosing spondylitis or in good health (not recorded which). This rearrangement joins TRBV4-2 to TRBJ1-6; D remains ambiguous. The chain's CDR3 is CASSQDVAGTTLHF. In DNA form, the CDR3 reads TGTGCCAGCAGCCAAGATGTCGCCGGTACAACCCTCCACTTT.